Reported below is one T cell receptor beta chain. Its matching antigen is unknown. Time point here: pre-treatment sample, taken before nivolumab and TIL therapy. Stage 4 NSCLC adults joined between October 2017 and 2020. Sequencing used immunoSEQ v3. TCRdb's table, derived via immunoSEQ multiplex PCR, lists solely in-frame clones and lacks some. The repertoire includes roughly 60,000 clones, roughly 70% of them detected once, and about 1.8% sits in the top ten. The data were taken from a study of TIL therapy for anti-PD-1-resistant metastatic lung cancer. Across the study: Most patients had lung adenocarcinoma. General observations from the study: Infused TIL clonotypes partially replaced the baseline blood repertoire, then decayed over months. This highly selected cohort may not generalize to typical lung cancer patients.

CDR1 and CDR2 from the germline V gene are GTSNPN and SVGIG (reference sequence). The V end lost 1 base, the J end lost 4 bases, and 11 bases lay between the germline ends. The CDR3 is 15 residues long. The input for sequencing was blood, taken at baseline. This receptor was obtained from a person aged 25 to 80 with non-small cell lung cancer. The rearrangement uses TRBV30 and TRBJ1-6; tentatively, D is TRBD1 (5 bases). The CDR3 reads CAWSGRTRYNSPLHF. CDR3 nucleotides: TGTGCCTGGAGTGGGCGGACACGTTATAATTCACCCCTCCACTTT.